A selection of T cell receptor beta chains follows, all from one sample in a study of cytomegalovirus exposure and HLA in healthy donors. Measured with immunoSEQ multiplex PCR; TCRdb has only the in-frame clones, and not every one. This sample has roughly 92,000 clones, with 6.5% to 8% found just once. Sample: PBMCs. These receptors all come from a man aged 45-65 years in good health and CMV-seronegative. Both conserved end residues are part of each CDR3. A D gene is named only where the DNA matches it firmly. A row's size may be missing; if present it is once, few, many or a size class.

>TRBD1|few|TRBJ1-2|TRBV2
TGTGCCAGCAGTATCCACCCACGGGACAGGGGTCGGGGCTACACCTTC
CASSIHPRDRGRGYTF
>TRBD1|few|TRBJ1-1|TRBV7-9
TGTGCCAGCAGCTTAAGACAGGGAAGCACTGAAGCTTTCTTT
CASSLRQGSTEAFF
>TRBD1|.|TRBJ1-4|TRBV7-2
TGTGCCAGCAGCCCATCGACAGGGATCTGGGAAAAACTGTTTTTT
CASSPSTGIWEKLFF
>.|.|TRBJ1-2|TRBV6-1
TGTGCCAGCAGGCCGGGGGTTTATAGCTACACCTTC
CASRPGVYSYTF
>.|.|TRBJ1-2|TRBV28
TGTGCCATTCAGAGCCCTCCCCCAGGCTATGGCTACACCTTC
CAIQSPPPGYGYTF
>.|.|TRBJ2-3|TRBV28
TGTGCCAGCAGTTTAACACAGGATCGAGACACAGATACGCAGTATTTT
CASSLTQDRDTDTQYF
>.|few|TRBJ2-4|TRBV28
TGTGCCAGCAGCTTTCCCGTAGCCAAAAACATTCAGTACTTC
CASSFPVAKNIQYF
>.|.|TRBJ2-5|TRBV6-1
TGTGCCAGCAGTTTAGCGGCACTCCAAGAGACCCAGTACTTC
CASSLAALQETQYF
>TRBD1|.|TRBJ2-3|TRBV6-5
TGTGCCAGCAGTATGAGACAGGGCCTCACAGATACGCAGTATTTT
CASSMRQGLTDTQYF
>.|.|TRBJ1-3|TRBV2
TGTGCCAGCAGTCCCCTGGGGGGGGGCTCTGGAAACACCATATATTTT
CASSPLGGGSGNTIYF
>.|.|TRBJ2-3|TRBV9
TGTGCCAGCGGACGCCAGAATACCGGGAATACGCAGTATTTT
CASGRQNTGNTQYF
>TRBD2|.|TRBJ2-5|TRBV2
TGTGCCAGCGGTCTGCCCGGGACTAAAGAGACCCAGTACTTC
CASGLPGTKETQYF
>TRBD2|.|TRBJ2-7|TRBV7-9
TGTGCCAGCAGCTTAGCCGGGGGGACCTACGAGCAGTACTTC
CASSLAGGTYEQYF
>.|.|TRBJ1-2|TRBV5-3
TGTGCCAGAAGAAAGAGCCCAGGGCCTAACTATGGCTACACCTTC
CARRKSPGPNYGYTF
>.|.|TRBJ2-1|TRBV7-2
TGTGCCAGCAGCTTAGTTGGGGGGACTTACAATGAGCAGTTCTTC
CASSLVGGTYNEQFF
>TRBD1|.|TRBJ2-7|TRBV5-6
TGTGCCAGCAGCCCGAAGGACAGGGGGCGGTACGAGCAGTACTTC
CASSPKDRGRYEQYF
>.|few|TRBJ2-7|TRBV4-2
TGTGCCAGCAGCAAAGGGACAACAACCTACGAGCAGTACTTC
CASSKGTTTYEQYF
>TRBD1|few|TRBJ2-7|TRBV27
TGTGCCAGCAGTTCTTTGTGGTCGGGACAGCGATTCTACGAGCAGTACTTC
CASSSLWSGQRFYEQYF
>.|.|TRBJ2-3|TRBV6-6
TGTGCCAGCAGTTACGGGGGGGCTACAAGCACAGATACGCAGTATTTT
CASSYGGATSTDTQYF
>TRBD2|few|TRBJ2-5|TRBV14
TGTGCCAGCAGCCCGCGGGGGGTCCAAGAGACCCAGTACTTC
CASSPRGVQETQYF
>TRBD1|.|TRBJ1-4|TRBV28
TGTGCCAGCAGTTTATTCTCGGGACAGTCGAATGAAAAACTGTTTTTT
CASSLFSGQSNEKLFF
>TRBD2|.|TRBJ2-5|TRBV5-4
TGTGCCAGCAGCTCTCGGGGGGGCCTACAAGAGACCCAGTACTTC
CASSSRGGLQETQYF
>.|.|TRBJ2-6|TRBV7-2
TGTGCCAGCAGCCGCACGCGGTCTGGGGCCAACGTCCTGACTTTC
CASSRTRSGANVLTF
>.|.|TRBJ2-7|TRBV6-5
TGTGCCAGCAGTTACTCGGGCGCGTCCTACGAGCAGTACTTC
CASSYSGASYEQYF
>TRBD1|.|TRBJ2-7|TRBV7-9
TGTGCCAGCAGCTTACCCGGGACAGGGACCTACGAGCAGTACTTC
CASSLPGTGTYEQYF
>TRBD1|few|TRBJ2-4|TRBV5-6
TGTGCCAGCAGCCTGAGGCGGACAGGGAGAGCCAAAAACATTCAGTACTTC
CASSLRRTGRAKNIQYF
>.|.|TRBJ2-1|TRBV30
TGTGCCTGGAGTACCAGCGCCCTGTCGACCACCTACAATGAGCAGTTCTTC
CAWSTSALSTTYNEQFF
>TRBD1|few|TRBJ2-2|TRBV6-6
TGTGCCAGCAGTAAGGACAGGGGGCCGAACACCGGGGAGCTGTTTTTT
CASSKDRGPNTGELFF
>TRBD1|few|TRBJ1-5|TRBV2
TGTGCCAGCAGCCCGACAGGGGTGGGCAATCAGCCCCAGCATTTT
CASSPTGVGNQPQHF
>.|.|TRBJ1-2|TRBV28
TGTGCCAGCACCATAAATCCAGTCAGGCACGGCTACACCTTC
CASTINPVRHGYTF
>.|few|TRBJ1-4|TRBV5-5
TGTGCCAGCAGCTTGGACCAATCGGTTCTTAATGAAAAACTGTTTTTT
CASSLDQSVLNEKLFF
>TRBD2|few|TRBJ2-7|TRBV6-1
TGTGCCAGCATGGGCGGGAGCGAGCAGTACTTC
CASMGGSEQYF
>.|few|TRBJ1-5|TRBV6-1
TGTGCCAGCAGTGAAGCGCTTCTCAGGGCAGACCAGCCCCAGCATTTT
CASSEALLRADQPQHF
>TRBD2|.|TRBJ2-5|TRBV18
TGTGCCAGCTCTCCGGGACTAGCGGGAGGGGTGGAGACCCAGTACTTC
CASSPGLAGGVETQYF
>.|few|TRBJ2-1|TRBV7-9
TGTGCCAGCAGCTTACGACTTCTGGGCAATGAGCAGTTCTTC
CASSLRLLGNEQFF
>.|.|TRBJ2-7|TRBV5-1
TGCGCCAGCGCTTCTGGGGAGAGCTCCTACGAGCAGTACTTC
CASASGESSYEQYF
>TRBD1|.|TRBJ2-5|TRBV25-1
TGTACCAGCAGTGAATGGGGACAGCAAGAGACCCAGTACTTC
CTSSEWGQQETQYF
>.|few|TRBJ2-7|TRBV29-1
TGCAGCGTTGGGGGGCTCGAGCAGTACTTC
CSVGGLEQYF
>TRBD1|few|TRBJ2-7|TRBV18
TGTGCCAGCTCACCGGGAAGGGGGCGCTTCGGCGAGCAGTACTTC
CASSPGRGRFGEQYF
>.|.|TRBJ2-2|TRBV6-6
TGTGCCAGCACTCGCGGGCCACAGGGACGCACCGGGGAGCTGTTTTTT
CASTRGPQGRTGELFF
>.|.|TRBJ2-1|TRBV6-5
TGTGCCAGCAGTTCTCTGAGGAGGGAGTACAATGAGCAGTTCTTC
CASSSLRREYNEQFF